Listed below are T cell receptor beta chains from one sample, sequenced in a study of CD8 T cells in Susac syndrome. Each CDR3 protein gets one entry after TCRdb re-called the immunoSEQ multiplex PCR reads with MiXCR. The table has approximately 180,000 distinct CDR3 sequences, 90% to 96% seen once. The specimen was CD4+ T cells from PBMCs. The receptors were gathered from a human donor with multiple sclerosis. CDR3s include the opening cysteine and the closing phenylalanine or tryptophan. A D gene is named only where the DNA matches it firmly. Not every row has a clone size; where given, it reads once, few, many or a size class.

CDR3aa: CAWSFIPREVFF
CDR3nt: TGTGCCTGGAGTTTTATCCCCAGGGAGGTTTTCTTT
d_gene: .
abundance: .
v_gene: TRBV30
j_gene: TRBJ1-1

CDR3aa: CASSPMGGWDTEAFF
CDR3nt: TGTGCCAGCAGCCCGATGGGGGGCTGGGACACTGAAGCTTTCTTT
d_gene: .
abundance: .
v_gene: TRBV9
j_gene: TRBJ1-1

CDR3aa: CSVDVVGNEQFF
CDR3nt: TGCAGCGTTGACGTAGTCGGGAATGAGCAGTTCTTC
d_gene: .
abundance: .
v_gene: TRBV29-1
j_gene: TRBJ2-1

CDR3aa: CASSIAGRDYNEQFF
CDR3nt: TGTGCCAGTAGTATCGCGGGCAGGGATTACAATGAGCAGTTCTTC
d_gene: .
abundance: .
v_gene: TRBV19
j_gene: TRBJ2-1

CDR3aa: CASSMSTPGDQETQYF
CDR3nt: TGTGCCAGCAGTATGTCGACACCAGGGGACCAAGAGACCCAGTACTTC
d_gene: .
abundance: .
v_gene: TRBV12-3/TRBV12-4
j_gene: TRBJ2-5

CDR3aa: CSHSSYNEQFF
CDR3nt: TGCAGTCATAGCTCCTACAATGAGCAGTTCTTC
d_gene: .
abundance: .
v_gene: TRBV20-1
j_gene: TRBJ2-1

CDR3aa: CASSYVSTSNQPQHF
CDR3nt: TGTGCCAGCAGTTACGTGTCCACAAGCAATCAGCCCCAGCATTTT
d_gene: .
abundance: .
v_gene: TRBV6-7
j_gene: TRBJ1-5

CDR3aa: CASDDTLAKNIQYF
CDR3nt: TGTGCCAGCGATGACACCCTAGCCAAAAACATTCAGTACTTC
d_gene: .
abundance: once
v_gene: TRBV2
j_gene: TRBJ2-4

CDR3aa: CASSLSPGRVSVDSPLHF
CDR3nt: TGTGCCAGCAGCTTAAGCCCCGGAAGGGTTTCGGTCGATTCACCCCTCCACTTT
d_gene: .
abundance: .
v_gene: TRBV7-6
j_gene: TRBJ1-6

CDR3aa: CSARGWTGTDQETQYF
CDR3nt: TGCAGTGCTAGAGGCTGGACAGGGACAGACCAAGAGACCCAGTACTTC
d_gene: TRBD1
abundance: .
v_gene: TRBV20-1
j_gene: TRBJ2-5

CDR3aa: CASSSLDRAYSNQPQHF
CDR3nt: TGTGCCAGCAGTTCTTTAGACAGAGCCTATAGCAATCAGCCCCAGCATTTT
d_gene: .
abundance: .
v_gene: TRBV28
j_gene: TRBJ1-5

CDR3aa: CASSPGRGGMNTEAFF
CDR3nt: TGTGCCAGCAGCCCAGGCAGGGGGGGAATGAACACTGAAGCTTTCTTT
d_gene: TRBD1
abundance: .
v_gene: TRBV7-9
j_gene: TRBJ1-1

CDR3aa: CAGRTGRNSPLHF
CDR3nt: TGTGCCGGGAGGACAGGTCGGAATTCACCCCTCCACTTT
d_gene: TRBD1
abundance: once
v_gene: TRBV30
j_gene: TRBJ1-6

CDR3aa: CASSPTRTGGFGETQYF
CDR3nt: TGTGCCAGCTCACCTACCAGGACAGGGGGCTTCGGTGAGACCCAGTACTTC
d_gene: TRBD1
abundance: .
v_gene: TRBV18
j_gene: TRBJ2-5

CDR3aa: CASSSGQGARVQPQHF
CDR3nt: TGTGCCAGTAGTAGCGGACAGGGGGCGCGAGTACAGCCCCAGCATTTT
d_gene: TRBD1
abundance: .
v_gene: TRBV19
j_gene: TRBJ1-5

CDR3aa: CASSYGQFDGYTF
CDR3nt: TGTGCCAGCAGTTACGGACAGTTCGATGGCTACACCTTC
d_gene: .
abundance: .
v_gene: TRBV7-9
j_gene: TRBJ1-2

CDR3aa: CASGQGRTTNEKLFF
CDR3nt: TGTGCCAGCGGACAGGGACGTACAACTAATGAAAAACTGTTTTTT
d_gene: TRBD1
abundance: .
v_gene: TRBV19
j_gene: TRBJ1-4

CDR3aa: CSASISTDPNSPLHF
CDR3nt: TGCAGCGCCTCAATCTCGACAGATCCCAATTCACCCCTCCACTTT
d_gene: .
abundance: .
v_gene: TRBV29-1
j_gene: TRBJ1-6

CDR3aa: CASSDLGTDTQYF
CDR3nt: TGTGCCAGCAGCGACTTAGGCACAGATACGCAGTATTTT
d_gene: .
abundance: .
v_gene: TRBV9
j_gene: TRBJ2-3

CDR3aa: CASSRTPYNSPLHF
CDR3nt: TGTGCCAGCTCACGAACACCCTATAATTCACCCCTCCACTTT
d_gene: .
abundance: .
v_gene: TRBV18
j_gene: TRBJ1-6

CDR3aa: CASSPRYEQYF
CDR3nt: TGTGCCAGCAGCCCTCGGTACGAGCAGTACTTC
d_gene: .
abundance: .
v_gene: TRBV11-2
j_gene: TRBJ2-7

CDR3aa: CASSSSYYEQYF
CDR3nt: TGTGCCAGCAGTTCTTCATACTACGAGCAGTACTTC
d_gene: .
abundance: .
v_gene: TRBV9
j_gene: TRBJ2-7

CDR3aa: CAWSVPGLDTIYF
CDR3nt: TGTGCCTGGAGTGTACCCGGGTTAGACACCATATATTTT
d_gene: .
abundance: .
v_gene: TRBV30
j_gene: TRBJ1-3

CDR3aa: CASSEASGSNQPQHF
CDR3nt: TGTGCCAGCAGTGAAGCTTCAGGGAGCAATCAGCCCCAGCATTTT
d_gene: .
abundance: .
v_gene: TRBV6-1
j_gene: TRBJ1-5

CDR3aa: CASNEGHQETQYF
CDR3nt: TGCGCCAGCAACGAGGGACACCAAGAGACCCAGTACTTC
d_gene: .
abundance: few
v_gene: TRBV5-1
j_gene: TRBJ2-5

CDR3aa: CASSVDRGLGTDTQYF
CDR3nt: TGTGCCAGCAGCGTGGACAGGGGGCTTGGCACAGATACGCAGTATTTT
d_gene: TRBD1
abundance: .
v_gene: TRBV5-4
j_gene: TRBJ2-3

CDR3aa: CASSLGGAPDTQYF
CDR3nt: TGTGCCAGCAGCTTGGGGGGCGCCCCAGATACGCAGTATTTT
d_gene: .
abundance: .
v_gene: TRBV11-2
j_gene: TRBJ2-3

CDR3aa: CASSLEDRVGSPLHF
CDR3nt: TGTGCCAGCAGCTTAGAGGACAGGGTTGGTTCACCCCTCCACTTT
d_gene: TRBD1
abundance: .
v_gene: TRBV7-2
j_gene: TRBJ1-6

CDR3aa: CASSFRGSMVYTEAFF
CDR3nt: TGTGCCAGCAGTTTCCGGGGAAGTATGGTTTACACTGAAGCTTTCTTT
d_gene: .
abundance: .
v_gene: TRBV27
j_gene: TRBJ1-1

CDR3aa: CASRQVTGREQYF
CDR3nt: TGTGCCAGCAGGCAAGTTACGGGCCGTGAGCAGTACTTC
d_gene: .
abundance: .
v_gene: TRBV27
j_gene: TRBJ2-7

CDR3aa: CASSQSILAGTDTQYF
CDR3nt: TGTGCCAGCAGCCAATCGATACTAGCTGGCACAGATACGCAGTATTTT
d_gene: .
abundance: once
v_gene: TRBV16
j_gene: TRBJ2-3

CDR3aa: CASSEYRTGSYEQYF
CDR3nt: TGTGCCAGCAGTGAGTATCGGACAGGGTCCTACGAGCAGTACTTC
d_gene: TRBD1
abundance: .
v_gene: TRBV2
j_gene: TRBJ2-7

CDR3aa: CATKPGTGELFF
CDR3nt: TGTGCCACCAAACCAGGGACCGGGGAGCTGTTTTTT
d_gene: .
abundance: .
v_gene: TRBV6-2/TRBV6-3
j_gene: TRBJ2-2

CDR3aa: CASSLVATSYEQYF
CDR3nt: TGTGCCAGCAGCTTAGTGGCAACCTCCTACGAGCAGTACTTC
d_gene: .
abundance: .
v_gene: TRBV7-9
j_gene: TRBJ2-7

CDR3aa: CSASRRTVYNEQFF
CDR3nt: TGCAGTGCTTCCCGGAGGACTGTCTACAATGAGCAGTTCTTC
d_gene: .
abundance: .
v_gene: TRBV20-1
j_gene: TRBJ2-1

CDR3aa: CSATGLWNTEAFF
CDR3nt: TGCAGCGCAACGGGACTCTGGAACACTGAAGCTTTCTTT
d_gene: .
abundance: .
v_gene: TRBV29-1
j_gene: TRBJ1-1

CDR3aa: CASSYAPGGVNDEQFF
CDR3nt: TGTGCCAGCAGTTACGCGCCTGGAGGCGTCAATGATGAGCAGTTCTTC
d_gene: .
abundance: .
v_gene: TRBV6-5
j_gene: TRBJ2-1

CDR3aa: CSVGDAYNEQFF
CDR3nt: TGCAGCGTTGGGGACGCCTACAATGAGCAGTTCTTC
d_gene: .
abundance: .
v_gene: TRBV29-1
j_gene: TRBJ2-1

CDR3aa: CSASRDRSYEQYF
CDR3nt: TGCAGTGCTTCACGGGACAGATCCTACGAGCAGTACTTC
d_gene: TRBD1
abundance: .
v_gene: TRBV20-1
j_gene: TRBJ2-7

CDR3aa: CASSPDLWQETQYF
CDR3nt: TGTGCCAGCAGCCCGGACTTGTGGCAAGAGACCCAGTACTTC
d_gene: .
abundance: .
v_gene: TRBV7-2
j_gene: TRBJ2-5

CDR3aa: CASSSTRDSGEQFF
CDR3nt: TGTGCCAGCAGCTCCACCCGGGATTCGGGAGAGCAGTTCTTC
d_gene: .
abundance: .
v_gene: TRBV7-3
j_gene: TRBJ2-1

CDR3aa: CSVGAFVGASSSEAFF
CDR3nt: TGCAGCGTTGGGGCCTTCGTGGGGGCTTCTTCTTCTGAAGCTTTCTTT
d_gene: .
abundance: .
v_gene: TRBV29-1
j_gene: TRBJ1-1

CDR3aa: CASSQESTSEGLLNEQFF
CDR3nt: TGCGCCAGCAGCCAAGAAAGCACCTCCGAGGGCCTTTTGAATGAGCAGTTCTTC
d_gene: .
abundance: .
v_gene: TRBV4-1
j_gene: TRBJ2-1

CDR3aa: CASSLQGNGYTF
CDR3nt: TGTGCCAGCAGTTTACAGGGCAATGGCTACACCTTC
d_gene: .
abundance: .
v_gene: TRBV2
j_gene: TRBJ1-2

CDR3aa: CASSQSGTGAKGYTF
CDR3nt: TGTGCCAGCAGCCAATCCGGGACAGGGGCGAAGGGCTACACCTTC
d_gene: TRBD1
abundance: .
v_gene: TRBV3-1
j_gene: TRBJ1-2

CDR3aa: CSVAFRGQETQYF
CDR3nt: TGCAGCGTTGCTTTCAGGGGGCAAGAGACCCAGTACTTC
d_gene: TRBD1
abundance: .
v_gene: TRBV29-1
j_gene: TRBJ2-5

CDR3aa: CATSSSSGREAFF
CDR3nt: TGTGCCACCAGCAGCAGTTCAGGGCGAGAAGCTTTCTTT
d_gene: .
abundance: .
v_gene: TRBV15
j_gene: TRBJ1-1

CDR3aa: CASSLQESTDTQYF
CDR3nt: TGCGCCAGCAGCCTCCAGGAGAGCACAGATACGCAGTATTTT
d_gene: .
abundance: .
v_gene: TRBV4-1
j_gene: TRBJ2-3

CDR3aa: CASSQDRLSYGYTF
CDR3nt: TGCGCCAGCAGCCAAGATAGGCTGAGTTATGGCTACACCTTC
d_gene: .
abundance: .
v_gene: TRBV4-3
j_gene: TRBJ1-2

CDR3aa: CASSLVGTTDTQYF
CDR3nt: TGTGCCAGCAGCTTGGTGGGGACTACAGATACGCAGTATTTT
d_gene: .
abundance: .
v_gene: TRBV5-4
j_gene: TRBJ2-3

CDR3aa: CASSLLAVGELFF
CDR3nt: TGTGCCAGCAGCCTACTAGCTGTCGGGGAGCTGTTTTTT
d_gene: .
abundance: once
v_gene: TRBV7-3
j_gene: TRBJ2-2

CDR3aa: CSASQRGAAKNIQYF
CDR3nt: TGCAGTGCTAGTCAACGCGGGGCCGCCAAAAACATTCAGTACTTC
d_gene: .
abundance: .
v_gene: TRBV20-1
j_gene: TRBJ2-4

CDR3aa: CATSRGQGNYGYTF
CDR3nt: TGTGCCACCAGCAGAGGTCAGGGGAACTATGGCTACACCTTC
d_gene: .
abundance: .
v_gene: TRBV15
j_gene: TRBJ1-2

CDR3aa: CASEAGLASPETQYF
CDR3nt: TGCGCCAGCGAGGCGGGACTAGCATCGCCAGAGACCCAGTACTTC
d_gene: TRBD2
abundance: .
v_gene: TRBV5-1
j_gene: TRBJ2-5

CDR3aa: CASRPPSGANYEQYF
CDR3nt: TGTGCCAGCAGACCTCCGAGCGGGGCCAACTACGAGCAGTACTTC
d_gene: TRBD2
abundance: .
v_gene: TRBV7-2
j_gene: TRBJ2-7

CDR3aa: CSVEPTGGNYGYTF
CDR3nt: TGCAGCGTTGAACCGACAGGGGGAAACTATGGCTACACCTTC
d_gene: TRBD1
abundance: once
v_gene: TRBV29-1
j_gene: TRBJ1-2

CDR3aa: CASSVGRLTGELFF
CDR3nt: TGTGCCAGCAGCGTAGGGCGGCTCACCGGGGAGCTGTTTTTT
d_gene: .
abundance: .
v_gene: TRBV9
j_gene: TRBJ2-2